These 10 T cell receptor beta chains originate from one sample sequenced in a study of graft-versus-host responses after intestinal transplantation. TCRdb's table, derived via immunoSEQ multiplex PCR, lists solely in-frame clones and lacks some. The table records more than 90,000 clones, around 94% of them present only once. No antigen has been identified for these receptors. Sequenced material: unstimulated CD8+ T cells sorted from spleen or lymph node cells, taken before transplant. Source of these receptors: a human donor who was the organ donor for an intestinal transplant.

J is TRBJ2-7 and V is TRBV30; TRBD2 matches at 10 bases. Germline V gene data show CDR1 as GTSNPN and CDR2 as SVGIG (reference sequence). With 1 base clipped from V and 7 bases from J, the junction kept 4 bases outside the gene matches. The CDR3 runs to 13 residues. The CDR3 DNA reads as TGTGCCTGGAGTGGGACTAGCGGACGTGAGCAGTACTTC. Amino acids: CAWSGTSGREQYF.

The V gene is TRBV5-1, the J gene TRBJ2-2; 7 bases are a match to TRBD1. The germline V gene encodes CDR1 SGHRS and CDR2 YFSETQ. CDR3 length: 14 amino acids. V lost 0 bases, J lost 5 bases, and 1 base stayed unmatched. The CDR3 bases are TGCGCCAGCAGCTTGGGACAGGGAACCGGGGAGCTGTTTTTT. It codes for CASSLGQGTGELFF.

This chain connects TRBV21-1 to TRBJ2-1; no DNA check was done on the table's D call, TRBD2. TRBV21-1 is tagged as a pseudogene. This CDR3 spans 17 amino acids. As DNA, the CDR3 is TGTGCCAGCAGCAACCGTATCTACCAGGGAGGGATCAATGAGCAGTTCTTC. It yields the protein CASSNRIYQGGINEQFF.

The chain employs TRBV9 and TRBJ1-2; D unresolved. Looked up from germline, CDR1 is SGDLS and CDR2 is YYNGEE. V shed 3 bases and J shed 1 base, with 10 bases lying between them. The CDR3 is 14 residues long. The CDR3 loop is CASSAYASNYGYTF. In nucleotides, the CDR3 is TGTGCCAGCAGCGCCTACGCTAGTAACTATGGCTACACCTTC.

V gene TRBV2 combines with J gene TRBJ2-2, with 7 nucleotides matching TRBD1. CDR1 is SNHLY, CDR2 FYNNEI, per germline. The J segment lost 1 base and the V segment lost 8 bases, leaving 1 base of the junction unmatched. The CDR3 sequence is 13 residues long. The CDR3 DNA sequence: TGTGCCAGCGACAGGGAGAACACCGGGGAGCTGTTTTTT. It translates to CASDRENTGELFF. Drawing the rest from reference TRBV2 and TRBJ2-2, the complete variable domain is EPEVTQTPSHQVTQMGQEVILRCVPISNHLYFYWYRQILGQKVEFLVSFYNNEISEKSEIFDDQFSVERPDGSNFTLKIRSTKLEDSAMYFCASDRENTGELFFGEGSRLTVL.

The CDR3 DNA sequence: TGTGCCAGCAGCTCCGGCAGCTATAACTATGGCTACACCTTC. It specifies CASSSGSYNYGYTF. The chain combines TRBV11-2 with TRBJ1-2; no clear D gene. Between the trimmed V and J ends, which lost 4 bases and 1 base, there was a span of 10 bases. The CDR3 length is 14 residues. Germline values: CDR1 SGHAT, CDR2 FQNNGV. The whole variable domain, remainder taken from reference TRBV11-2 and TRBJ1-2, is EAGVAQSPRYKIIEKRQSVAFWCNPISGHATLYWYQQILGQGPKLLIQFQNNGVVDDSQLPKDRFSAERLKGVDSTLKIQPAKLEDSAVYLCASSSGSYNYGYTFGSGTRLTVV.

The gene calls are TRBV2 and TRBJ2-1, with 11 nucleotides matching TRBD2. There are 15 residues in the CDR3. J gave up 2 bases and V 6 bases, and 3 bases lay outside the gene matches. Germline V lookup: CDR1 SNHLY, CDR2 FYNNEI. CDR3 sequence: CASSEGLAAYNEQFF. DNA for the CDR3: TGTGCCAGCAGCGAGGGACTAGCGGCCTACAATGAGCAGTTCTTC.

The rearrangement joins TRBV6-1 to TRBJ2-7; TRBD2 is a possible D gene (6 bases). The length of the CDR3 is 13 residues. Per the germline V gene, CDR1 is MNHNS and CDR2 is SASEGT. V lost 6 bases, J lost 2 bases, and 11 bases lay in between. CDR3 sequence: CASSSRGTYEQYF. In nucleotides, the CDR3 is TGTGCCAGCAGCTCTCGGGGGACCTACGAGCAGTACTTC.

Comment on this clone: Within the sample, other DNA sequences also encode this same CDR3. This chain joins TRBV4-2 and TRBJ1-1; unclear D gene. V lost 1 base, J lost 1 base, and 4 bases lay in between. This CDR3 is built from 13 residues. CDR1 and CDR2 from the germline V gene are LGHNA and YNFKEQ. This CDR3 reads CASSQGGNTEAFF. CDR3 bases: TGTGCCAGCAGCCAAGGAGGGAACACTGAAGCTTTCTTT.

Regarding this clone: It is unclear where the CDR3 begins or ends on the DNA, so no DNA is shown, and the CDR3 is as TCRdb lists it. The genes are TRBV21-1 and TRBJ1-4; the tabulated D call, TRBD1, remains unverified against the DNA. TRBV21-1 is marked as a pseudogene. The CDR3 adds up to 19 amino acids, both ends counted. The CDR3 region is CASSKVGSGTASTNEKLFF.